These 29 T cell receptor beta chains came from one sample sequenced in a study of blood T cell repertoires in COVID-19. TCRdb keeps only in-frame clones here, not all; method: immunoSEQ multiplex PCR. Among some 26,000 clones listed, around 89% were seen once. Sequencing input: peripheral blood. These receptors were collected from a human donor in a cohort sampled during active COVID-19.

This chain joins TRBV2 and TRBJ2-7, with D possibly TRBD1 on 6 matching bases. The germline V gene encodes CDR1 SNHLY and CDR2 FYNNEI. CDR3 length equals 12 residues. Trimming took 9 bases from V and 7 from J, leaving 16 bases between them. The DNA of the CDR3 is TGTGCCAGTTATTACAGGGTAGGGGAGCAGTACTTC. The encoded protein is CASYYRVGEQYF.

In its sample, this clone was seen once. The chain uses TRBV4-2 and TRBJ2-3; D may be TRBD1 (5 bases). Germline lookup yields CDR1 LGHNA and CDR2 YNFKEQ. The V gene lost 5 bases and the J gene lost 0 bases, with 15 bases spanning the gap. CDR3 size: 16 residues. The CDR3 sequence is CASSKTKGESTDTQYF. The CDR3 DNA reads as TGTGCCAGCAGCAAAACAAAAGGGGAAAGCACAGATACGCAGTATTTT.

The chain uses TRBV3-1 (or the pseudogene TRBV3-2) and TRBJ1-1; 8 bases map to TRBD1. Germline values: CDR1 LGHDT, CDR2 YNNKEL (reference sequence). V lost 3 bases and J lost 5; bases outside the gene matches: 11. The length of the CDR3 is 16 residues. CDR3 protein: CASSQAGGAGITEAFF. The CDR3 DNA reads as TGTGCCAGCAGCCAGGCAGGGGGCGCGGGAATTACTGAAGCTTTCTTT.

This clone was counted a few times. The chain is built from TRBV10-1 and TRBJ1-1; D might be TRBD1 (5 bases). The CDR3 is 13 residues long. The germline gives CDR1 WNHNN, CDR2 SYGVQD (reference sequence). Trimming left V 6 bases short and J 6 bases short, with 14 bases between. The CDR3 bases are TGCGCCAGCAGATCCGAGACGGGGGCTGAAGCTTTCTTT. It codes for CASRSETGAEAFF.

This chain uses TRBV3-1 (or the pseudogene TRBV3-2) with TRBJ1-3, with D perhaps TRBD1 (5 bases). Trimming pared 1 base from V and 0 bases from J, leaving 19 bases between. Germline CDR1 and CDR2: LGHDT and YNNKEL (reference sequence). There are 19 residues in the CDR3. The CDR3 spells CASSQVGQDLVRSGNTIYF. CDR3 coding DNA: TGTGCCAGCAGCCAAGTGGGGCAAGATCTCGTTCGCTCTGGAAACACCATATATTTT.

The chain employs TRBV25-1 and TRBJ2-1; TRBD2 aligns across 9 bases. The CDR3 has 17 amino acids. Germline V gives CDR1 MGHDK, CDR2 SYGVNS. V shed 3 bases and J 2 bases; nucleotides not matched to a gene: 8. The CDR3: CASSDRLERGAYNEQFF. In nucleotides, the CDR3 is TGTGCCAGCAGTGACCGCCTTGAGCGGGGGGCCTACAATGAGCAGTTCTTC.

V and J are TRBV9 and TRBJ1-2; D gene unclear. CDR3 length: 15 residues. Germline V lookup: CDR1 SGDLS, CDR2 YYNGEE. V dropped 0 bases and J dropped 5 bases, with 14 bases sitting between them. The DNA for the CDR3 is TGTGCCAGCAGCGTAGGTGCAGGAGGATTGTATGGCTACACCTTC. It codes for CASSVGAGGLYGYTF.

This chain uses TRBV3-1 (or the pseudogene TRBV3-2) with TRBJ2-3, with TRBD2 matching 8 bases. The ends lost 5 bases at V and 1 base at J; junction bases unmatched: 11. The germline V gene encodes CDR1 LGHDT and CDR2 YNNKEL (reference sequence). The CDR3 has 17 amino acids. The CDR3 nucleotides are TGTGCCAGCAGCTACGCCCGGAGCGGGGGCCGCACAGATACGCAGTATTTT. This codes for CASSYARSGGRTDTQYF.

This chain uses TRBV20-1 with TRBJ2-5; 7 nucleotides match TRBD2. The length of the CDR3 is 14 residues. Germline lookup yields CDR1 DFQATT and CDR2 SNEGSKA (reference sequence). J was trimmed by 5 bases and V by 3 bases; bases with no gene match: 9. CDR3 sequence: CSASWGLRAETQYF. CDR3 DNA: TGCAGTGCTAGTTGGGGACTAAGGGCGGAGACCCAGTACTTC.

The chain carries TRBV19 and TRBJ2-3, with a possible D match to TRBD1 (6 bases). In germline, CDR1 is LNHDA, CDR2 SQIVND (reference sequence). The CDR3 runs to 13 residues. Trimming removed 3 bases at V and 4 bases at J, with 8 bases between. CDR3 nucleotide sequence: TGTGCCAGTAGTATCGCAGGGGCAGATACGCAGTATTTT. Translating it yields CASSIAGADTQYF.

The J gene is TRBJ2-1, the V gene TRBV7-3; 8 bases align to TRBD1. Germline trimming cut 6 bases from V and 3 bases from J; bases unmatched to any gene: 4. This CDR3 region has 14 residues. Germline values: CDR1 SGHTA, CDR2 FQGTGA. The CDR3 DNA reads TGTGCCAGCAGGGGGGACAGGAACTACAATGAGCAGTTCTTC. Protein: CASRGDRNYNEQFF.

The V gene is TRBV10-1, the J gene TRBJ2-1; 8 nucleotides line up with TRBD2. The CDR3 sequence is 15 residues long. The J segment lost 7 bases and the V segment lost 6 bases, leaving 11 bases of the junction unmatched. Germline V gene sequence: CDR1 WNHNN, CDR2 SYGVQD (reference sequence). The CDR3 loop reads CASSPGSGGRNEQFF. DNA of the CDR3: TGCGCCAGCAGCCCCGGGTCGGGAGGGCGGAATGAGCAGTTCTTC.

The chain joins TRBV11-1 to TRBJ2-1; TRBD2 matches 8 bases. CDR3 length: 15 amino acids. Germline trimming cut 4 bases from V and 5 bases from J; bases unmatched to any gene: 7. Looked up from germline, CDR1 is SGHAT and CDR2 is FQDESV (reference sequence). The CDR3 is CASSSSGTRNNEQFF. CDR3 in DNA: TGTGCCAGCAGCTCCTCCGGGACTAGAAACAATGAGCAGTTCTTC.

This clone was observed once. V gene TRBV6-6 combines with J gene TRBJ2-7; 7 bases are a match to TRBD1. The CDR3 spans 15 residues. V shed 6 bases, J shed 1 base, and the junction held 9 bases outside the gene matches. The germline V gene has CDR1 MNHNY and CDR2 SVGAGI (reference sequence). The chain's CDR3 is CASSTNRGNSYEQYF. CDR3 DNA sequence: TGTGCCAGCAGCACAAACAGGGGAAATTCCTACGAGCAGTACTTC.

Only a few counts were recorded for this clone. The V call is TRBV5-1, the J call TRBJ1-1; D is undetermined. CDR1 and CDR2 (germline): SGHRS, YFSETQ. Trimming left V 0 bases short and J 8 bases short, with 11 bases between. The CDR3 has 13 residues. This CDR3 is CASSLAGYLEAFF. The CDR3, as DNA: TGCGCCAGCAGCTTGGCCGGTTATTTGGAAGCTTTCTTT.

The chain couples TRBV5-1 to TRBJ2-7; D is ambiguous. This CDR3 comprises 13 residues. Germline values: CDR1 SGHRS, CDR2 YFSETQ. Between the trimmed V and J ends, which lost 5 bases and 4 bases, there was a span of 13 bases. CDR3 loop: CASSSPDLYEQYF. In nucleotides, the CDR3 is TGCGCCAGCAGTTCTCCTGACTTGTACGAGCAGTACTTC. Complete variable domain (other parts from reference TRBV5-1 and TRBJ2-7): KAGVTQTPRYLIKTRGQQVTLSCSPISGHRSVSWYQQTPGQGLQFLFEYFSETQRNKGNFPGRFSGRQFSNSRSEMNVSTLELGDSALYLCASSSPDLYEQYFGPGTRLTVT.

The chain links TRBV24-1 to TRBJ2-1, with 7 bases matching TRBD2. After removal of 10 bases from V and 4 bases from J, the junction contained 12 bases not matched to a gene. The germline V gene encodes CDR1 KGHDR and CDR2 SFDVKD. This CDR3 comprises 15 residues. CDR3 nucleotides: TGTGCCACTCCCGGTGGCGGGGGATCTTACAATGAGCAGTTCTTC. It specifies CATPGGGGSYNEQFF.

V gene TRBV2 combines with J gene TRBJ2-1; TRBD1 agrees at 7 bases. This CDR3 is built from 15 residues. CDR1 and CDR2 from the germline V gene are SNHLY and FYNNEI. J gave up 0 bases and V 8 bases, and 7 bases lay outside the gene matches. CDR3 DNA: TGTGCCAGCGGGACAGAATCGAGCTCCTACAATGAGCAGTTCTTC. This encodes CASGTESSSYNEQFF.

This sequence joins TRBV29-1 and TRBJ1-1; the match to TRBD1 covers 9 bases. Germline lookup yields CDR1 SQVTM and CDR2 ANQGSEA. This CDR3 has 15 amino acids. Trimming removed 4 bases from V and 0 bases from J; junction bases left unmatched: 6. The CDR3 nucleotides are TGCAGCGTTGCTCCGGGACAGGGAATGAACACTGAAGCTTTCTTT. Translation gives CSVAPGQGMNTEAFF. Variable domain in full (rest from reference TRBV29-1 and TRBJ1-1): SAVISQKPSRDICQRGTSLTIQCQVDSQVTMMFWYRQQPGQSLTLIATANQGSEATYESGFVIDKFPISRPNLTFSTLTVSNMSPEDSSIYLCSVAPGQGMNTEAFFGQGTRLTVV.

The chain recombines TRBV13 with TRBJ2-7; TRBD1 matches 8 bases. J lost 3 bases, V lost 1 base, and 2 bases had no gene match. Germline V gene lookup returns CDR1 PRHDT and CDR2 FYEKMQ (reference sequence). The CDR3 runs to 14 residues. DNA for the CDR3: TGTGCCAGCAGCTTAGTGGGGACAGGCTACGAGCAGTACTTC. Encoded protein: CASSLVGTGYEQYF.

The J gene is TRBJ2-5, the V gene TRBV5-1, with TRBD1 identical over 9 bases. V was pared by 4 bases and J by 5 bases, with 12 bases of the junction left unmatched. This CDR3 spans 16 amino acids. Germline lookup yields CDR1 SGHRS and CDR2 YFSETQ. The CDR3 DNA is TGCGCCAGCAGCACGCCACTCCGGGACAGGGCTGAGACCCAGTACTTC. It codes for CASSTPLRDRAETQYF.

J is TRBJ2-7 and V is TRBV11-2; a weak D match, TRBD1 (5 bases). CDR3 length: 14 residues. Per the germline V gene, CDR1 is SGHAT and CDR2 is FQNNGV. Deletions cut 2 bases from V and 5 bases from J, with 13 bases between. CDR3 in amino acids: CASSLLGQGDEQYF. CDR3 coding DNA: TGTGCCAGCAGCTTATTAGGGCAGGGTGACGAGCAGTACTTC.

This clone was counted a few times. The rearrangement links TRBV18 to TRBJ2-1; 7 nucleotides align to TRBD1. There are 16 residues in the CDR3. The V segment lost 0 bases and the J segment 5 bases; nucleotides outside the gene matches: 7. Germline assignment: CDR1 KGHSH and CDR2 LQKENI. For the CDR3, the DNA is TGTGCCAGCTCACCACCGAGAAGGGGGCCTGACAATGAGCAGTTCTTC. This gives the protein CASSPPRRGPDNEQFF.

The chain is built from TRBV30 and TRBJ1-6, with 10 positions matching TRBD1. The CDR3 runs 15 residues. The ends lost 5 bases at V and 8 bases at J; junction bases unmatched: 9. Germline CDR1 reads GTSNPN; CDR2 reads SVGIG (reference sequence). The CDR3 DNA reads as TGTGCCTGGGACCGGGACAGGGGAGGTCATTCACCCCTCCACTTT. Protein: CAWDRDRGGHSPLHF.

V usage is TRBV9 and J usage is TRBJ2-7, with a weak D call TRBD1 (5 bases). Looked up from germline, CDR1 is SGDLS and CDR2 is YYNGEE. Trimming shortened V by 0 bases and J by 5 bases, and 15 bases separated the two germline ends. The CDR3 contains 15 residues. CDR3 sequence (DNA): TGTGCCAGCAGCGTAGGCGACACCGTGGACAACGAGCAGTACTTC. Translating it yields CASSVGDTVDNEQYF.

The chain couples TRBV3-1 (or the pseudogene TRBV3-2) to TRBJ1-5; D is undetermined. CDR3 length: 13 residues. Deletions cut 4 bases from V and 4 bases from J, with 8 bases between. Germline V lookup: CDR1 LGHDT, CDR2 YNNKEL (reference sequence). The CDR3 sequence is CASSPEGNQPQHF. DNA of the CDR3: TGTGCCAGCAGCCCGGAGGGAAATCAGCCCCAGCATTTT.

This chain links TRBV6-5 with TRBJ1-5; possible D gene TRBD1, 5 bases. Germline V lookup: CDR1 MNHEY, CDR2 SVGAGI. The V end lost 2 bases, the J end lost 4 bases, and 9 bases lay between the germline ends. This CDR3 contains 14 residues. CDR3 sequence (DNA): TGTGCCAGCAGTTACAGTGGGGGGAATCAGCCCCAGCATTTT. It specifies CASSYSGGNQPQHF.

Only a few counts were recorded for this clone. J is TRBJ1-2 and V is TRBV4-1, with 8 nucleotides matching TRBD1. J was trimmed by 3 bases and V by 6 bases; bases with no gene match: 9. Germline CDR1 is MGHRA and CDR2 is YSYEKL. The CDR3 covers 15 residues. CDR3 coding DNA: TGCGCCAGCAGTGCAGGCGGACAGGGAGACTATGGCTACACCTTC. Protein: CASSAGGQGDYGYTF.

V gene TRBV9 combines with J gene TRBJ1-2, with D possibly being TRBD1 (6 bases). In germline, CDR1 is SGDLS, CDR2 YYNGEE. The CDR3 covers 15 residues. V was clipped by 3 bases and J by 1 base, with 13 bases between them. CDR3 sequence: CASSEPNRVNYGYTF. The CDR3 DNA follows: TGTGCCAGCAGCGAACCTAACAGGGTTAACTATGGCTACACCTTC. Full variable domain (rest looked up from reference TRBV9 and TRBJ1-2): DSGVTQTPKHLITATGQRVTLRCSPRSGDLSVYWYQQSLDQGLQFLIQYYNGEERAKGNILERFSAQQFPDLHSELNLSSLELGDSALYFCASSEPNRVNYGYTFGSGTRLTVV.